This T cell receptor beta chain was sequenced in a study of blood T cell repertoires in COVID-19. Study information: The study drew acute and convalescent COVID-19 samples from the United States, Italy and Spain. T cells, B-cell-depleted T cells, or PBMCs supplied cDNA or gDNA.

A note on this clone: The sample contains more than one DNA sequence encoding this CDR3.

J was trimmed by 5 bases and V by 1 base; bases with no gene match: 1. This CDR3 has 14 amino acids. CDR1 and CDR2 (germline): LNHDA, SQIVND (reference sequence). In the original workflow: Amplification of reference gene primers was used by the study to estimate nucleated cell counts. Libraries were prepared by immunoSEQ multiplex PCR; TCRdb keeps only in-frame clonotypes and omits some of them. V and J calls and clone size follow that table, whereas D and trimming were derived from the DNA. The sample consists of under 200,000 clones, around nine tenths of them appearing once. Source material: peripheral blood. This chain joins TRBV19 and TRBJ2-1, with TRBD2 matching 8 bases. The clonotype comes from a man younger than 35 with active or convalescent COVID-19. The CDR3 DNA sequence: TGTGCCAGTAGTATAGCGGGAGGGAACAATGAGCAGTTCTTC. Amino acids: CASSIAGGNNEQFF.